The 29 T cell receptor beta chains below come from one sample, sequenced in a study of T cell clonotyping in hematopoietic cell transplantation. Repertoires were generated with immunoSEQ multiplex PCR, while TCRdb's copy carries only in-frame clones and drops some. The repertoire consists of about 36,000 clones, with approximately 88% occurring once and the leading ten covering around 1.8%. Input material: peripheral blood mononuclear cells. The source is a woman aged 40-49 years in good health. Some clones in this sample may be carry-over from other donors' samples.

This chain uses TRBV7-6 with TRBJ2-1; 12 nucleotides align to TRBD2. V lost 6 bases to trimming and J lost 7 bases; unmatched junction nucleotides: 10. Per the germline V gene, CDR1 is SGHVS and CDR2 is FNYEAQ. CDR3 length equals 16 residues. The CDR3 nucleotides are TGTGCCAGCAGTTTATTGGGCGGACTAGCGGGAAATGAGCAGTTCTTC. Its translation is CASSLLGGLAGNEQFF.

The sample holds one count of this clone. This chain uses TRBV5-6 with TRBJ2-7, with D perhaps TRBD1 (5 bases). The CDR3 is 13 amino acids. Germline V gives CDR1 SGHDT, CDR2 YYEEEE. Trimming took off 1 base at V and 7 bases at J, with 12 bases between the two ends. The CDR3 sequence is CASSLLSRAEQYF. DNA of the CDR3: TGTGCCAGCAGCTTGCTGAGCAGGGCTGAGCAGTACTTC.

The chain couples TRBV4-1 to TRBJ2-3, with TRBD2 as a possible D gene (5 bases). Trimming pared 0 bases from V and 0 bases from J, leaving 16 bases between. This CDR3 has 18 amino acids. Germline CDR1 is MGHRA and CDR2 is YSYEKL. The CDR3 coding sequence is TGCGCCAGCAGCCAAGACAAGGTGGCGGGCCGGAGCACAGATACGCAGTATTTT. Translated, it gives CASSQDKVAGRSTDTQYF.

This chain joins TRBV29-1 and TRBJ1-1, with a tentative D call TRBD1 (6 bases). Trimming shortened V by 3 bases and J by 1 base, and 12 bases separated the two germline ends. CDR1 is SQVTM, CDR2 ANQGSEA, per germline. The CDR3 runs to 14 residues. CDR3 sequence (DNA): TGCAGCGTTGAGGAACGAGGGGGGAACACTGAAGCTTTCTTT. This translates into CSVEERGGNTEAFF. The full variable domain, completed using reference TRBV29-1 and TRBJ1-1, is SAVISQKPSRDICQRGTSLTIQCQVDSQVTMMFWYRQQPGQSLTLIATANQGSEATYESGFVIDKFPISRPNLTFSTLTVSNMSPEDSSIYLCSVEERGGNTEAFFGQGTRLTVV.

This clone was seen only once. The chain recombines TRBV29-1 with TRBJ2-7; TRBD2 matches 7 bases. Per the germline V gene, CDR1 is SQVTM and CDR2 is ANQGSEA. The CDR3 runs to 14 residues. V was pared by 4 bases and J by 4 bases, with 10 bases of the junction left unmatched. CDR3 sequence: CSVGRAGSAYEQYF. DNA for the CDR3: TGCAGCGTTGGGAGAGCGGGATCGGCGTACGAGCAGTACTTC.

V usage is TRBV5-1 and J usage is TRBJ1-2; 7 bases line up with TRBD1. Per the germline V gene, CDR1 is SGHRS and CDR2 is YFSETQ. With V trimmed by 0 bases and J by 4 bases, 9 bases remained unmatched. This CDR3 contains 16 residues. The CDR3 DNA follows: TGCGCCAGCAGCTTGGACAGGGGCTCCGATCCCTATGGCTACACCTTC. Protein product: CASSLDRGSDPYGYTF.

This chain uses TRBV2 with TRBJ1-2; TRBD1 might be the D (5 bases). CDR1 is SNHLY, CDR2 FYNNEI, per germline. This CDR3 contains 14 residues. Trimming took off 5 bases at V and 7 bases at J, with 17 bases between the two ends. The DNA for the CDR3 is TGTGCCAGCAGTCCCTTGGGGGGGGTGAGTGGCTACACCTTC. Amino acid sequence: CASSPLGGVSGYTF.

This rearrangement joins TRBV5-1 to TRBJ1-5; D may be TRBD1 (5 bases). Germline V gene data show CDR1 as SGHRS and CDR2 as YFSETQ. The V and J ends lost 0 bases and 6 bases respectively, with 10 bases between them. The CDR3 sequence is 14 residues long. The CDR3 DNA sequence: TGCGCCAGCAGCTTGGAACACCAGGGTCAGCCCCAGCATTTT. Its protein is CASSLEHQGQPQHF.

The rearrangement joins TRBV18 to TRBJ2-7; D might be TRBD1 or TRBD2, each matching 8 bases. The length of the CDR3 is 15 residues. Germline V gene sequence: CDR1 KGHSH, CDR2 LQKENI. Trimming took 3 bases from V and 7 from J, leaving 19 bases between them. In DNA, the CDR3 is TGTGCCAGCTCACCGGGAGGCGGGAGGACAGGGGAGCAGTACTTC. Encoded protein: CASSPGGGRTGEQYF.

The V and J genes are TRBV5-4 and TRBJ1-2; TRBD1 is a possible D gene (5 bases). Trimming shortened V by 5 bases and J by 6 bases, and 17 bases separated the two germline ends. Germline V lookup: CDR1 SGHNT, CDR2 YYREEE (reference sequence). This CDR3 has 14 amino acids. CDR3 sequence (DNA): TGTGCCAGCAGGGGACTGATTATTGACGATGGCTACACCTTC. It is translated as CASRGLIIDDGYTF.

The V gene is TRBV27, the J gene TRBJ2-3; no reliable D call. The CDR3 length is 16 residues. Trimming shortened V by 3 bases and J by 2 bases, and 15 bases separated the two germline ends. Per germline, CDR1 MNHEY and CDR2 SMNVEV (reference sequence). The CDR3: CASSFLRQAVTDTQYF. CDR3 DNA: TGTGCCAGCAGTTTTCTCCGGCAGGCCGTCACAGATACGCAGTATTTT.

CDR3 amino acids: CASSAGQGETEAFF. The CDR3 coding sequence is TGCGCCAGCAGCGCGGGACAGGGGGAGACTGAAGCTTTCTTT. The chain carries TRBV5-1 and TRBJ1-1; 11 bases agree with TRBD1. Germline loops: CDR1 SGHRS, CDR2 YFSETQ. V shed 4 bases, J shed 5 bases, and the junction held 4 bases outside the gene matches. CDR3 length: 14 residues.

The gene calls are TRBV19 and TRBJ2-7; 7 nucleotides agree with TRBD1. Trimming removed 8 bases from V and 1 base from J; junction bases left unmatched: 2. The CDR3 runs to 12 residues. The germline CDR1 and CDR2 sequences are LNHDA and SQIVND (reference sequence). CDR3 in amino acids: CASGTASYEQYF. CDR3 nucleotides: TGTGCCAGTGGGACAGCTTCCTACGAGCAGTACTTC.

This chain uses TRBV29-1 with TRBJ2-3, with TRBD2 matching 11 bases. This CDR3 is built from 14 residues. CDR1 is SQVTM and CDR2 is ANQGSEA in the germline V gene. The junction had 2 bases not matched to a gene; V was cut back by 6 bases and J by 0 bases. The CDR3 here is CSVGTSGSTDTQYF. Written as DNA, the CDR3 is TGCAGCGTGGGGACTAGCGGAAGCACAGATACGCAGTATTTT.

The chain has TRBV7-2 and TRBJ2-1; 7 bases match TRBD1. Germline CDR1 is SGHTA and CDR2 is FQGNSA. J lost 4 bases, V lost 8 bases, and 17 bases had no gene match. CDR3 length equals 17 residues. DNA for the CDR3: TGTGCCAGCGCCAAGGCCTTCGGGACAGTAATTTACAATGAGCAGTTCTTC. Translated: CASAKAFGTVIYNEQFF.

The chain carries TRBV5-1 and TRBJ1-1; D possibly corresponds to TRBD1 (6 bases). The germline V gene has CDR1 SGHRS and CDR2 YFSETQ. The V and J ends lost 7 bases and 2 bases respectively, with 18 bases between them. The CDR3 spans 15 residues. The CDR3 DNA is TGCGCCAGCGGACCAATGACAGGAGATAACACTGAAGCTTTCTTT. Its translation: CASGPMTGDNTEAFF.

The J gene is TRBJ1-3, the V gene TRBV2; 10 bases agree with TRBD1. V shed 1 base and J 8 bases; nucleotides not matched to a gene: 2. From germline, CDR1 is SNHLY and CDR2 FYNNEI. The CDR3 is 14 amino acids. The CDR3 DNA follows: TGTGCCAGCAGTGAAGGGACAGGGGGTGACACCATATATTTT. It is translated as CASSEGTGGDTIYF.

The chain combines TRBV5-1 with TRBJ1-1; D perhaps matches TRBD1 (5 bases). From germline, CDR1 is SGHRS and CDR2 YFSETQ. CDR3 length equals 15 residues. Trimming removed 4 bases from V and 4 bases from J, with 17 bases in between. The CDR3 coding sequence is TGCGCCAGCAGCCCCCTTATGGGGGTGAGCACTGAAGCTTTCTTT. It is translated as CASSPLMGVSTEAFF.

The V and J genes are TRBV4-2 and TRBJ1-2; the D gene is possibly TRBD1 (5 bases). There are 15 residues in the CDR3. Trimming shortened V by 0 bases and J by 4 bases, and 12 bases separated the two germline ends. Germline V lookup: CDR1 LGHNA, CDR2 YNFKEQ. The CDR3: CASSQDQGRAYGYTF. In DNA, the CDR3 is TGTGCCAGCAGCCAAGATCAGGGCAGGGCCTATGGCTACACCTTC.

The chain couples TRBV19 to TRBJ1-2; the match to TRBD1 covers 9 bases. J gave up 2 bases and V 6 bases, and 7 bases lay outside the gene matches. Per the germline V gene, CDR1 is LNHDA and CDR2 is SQIVND (reference sequence). This CDR3 is 15 amino acids long. The CDR3 reads CASRRPGTGNYGYTF. The CDR3 nucleotides are TGTGCCAGTAGGCGTCCCGGGACAGGGAACTATGGCTACACCTTC. The variable domain in full, completed from reference TRBV19 and TRBJ1-2, reads DGGITQSPKYLFRKEGQNVTLSCEQNLNHDAMYWYRQDPGQGLRLIYYSQIVNDFQKGDIAEGYSVSREKKESFPLTVTSAQKNPTAFYLCASRRPGTGNYGYTFGSGTRLTVV.

V usage is TRBV28 and J usage is TRBJ2-5; no definite D call. This CDR3 comprises 14 residues. Germline values: CDR1 MDHEN, CDR2 SYDVKM. The germline V and J ends were trimmed by 6 bases and 1 base, with 12 bases remaining between them. For the CDR3, the DNA is TGTGCCAGCAGCTTCTCCCCGGCCCAAGAGACCCAGTACTTC. It is translated as CASSFSPAQETQYF.

The chain links TRBV28 to TRBJ2-2; 9 nucleotides align to TRBD2. Germline V gives CDR1 MDHEN, CDR2 SYDVKM. The length of the CDR3 is 16 residues. V trimming: 7 bases; J trimming: 4 bases; junction bases outside the gene matches: 10. Written as DNA, the CDR3 is TGTGCCAGCAACAATCGTGCTAGCGGGACCACCGGGGAGCTGTTTTTT. This translates into CASNNRASGTTGELFF.

This chain links TRBV28 with TRBJ2-2, with D perhaps given as TRBD1 or TRBD2 (5 bases each). This CDR3 is built from 17 residues. Germline assignment: CDR1 MDHEN and CDR2 SYDVKM. Trimming took off 3 bases at V and 3 bases at J, with 17 bases between the two ends. The CDR3 bases are TGTGCCAGCAGTTTTCTCCGGGACGCGATTTACACCGGGGAGCTGTTTTTT. Its protein product is CASSFLRDAIYTGELFF.

The chain uses TRBV30 and TRBJ1-1, with 7 nucleotides matching TRBD1. V dropped 3 bases and J dropped 0; count of bases not matched to a gene: 1. Germline V gene lookup returns CDR1 GTSNPN and CDR2 SVGIG (reference sequence). The CDR3 runs to 13 residues. This chain's CDR3 is CAWSRGMNTEAFF. Here the CDR3 DNA reads TGTGCCTGGAGCAGGGGGATGAACACTGAAGCTTTCTTT.

The chain carries TRBV7-8 and TRBJ2-7; 12 bases are a match to TRBD1. Per germline, CDR1 SGHVS and CDR2 FQNEAQ. CDR3 size: 16 residues. V lost 0 bases and J lost 4; bases outside the gene matches: 4. The DNA for the CDR3 is TGTGCCAGCAGCTTAGCGGGGACAGGGGGCATATACGAGCAGTACTTC. Translated: CASSLAGTGGIYEQYF.

The count of this clone is one. This chain uses TRBV5-1 with TRBJ1-3; a weak D match, TRBD1 (5 bases). In germline, CDR1 is SGHRS, CDR2 YFSETQ. CDR3 length: 16 residues. Trimming cost V 0 bases and J 1 base, with 11 bases left between them. CDR3 in amino acids: CASSLVGGGSGNTIYF. CDR3 coding DNA: TGCGCCAGCAGCTTGGTTGGGGGAGGATCTGGAAACACCATATATTTT.

The gene calls are TRBV18 and TRBJ1-2; TRBD1 matches at 8 bases. Germline CDR1 and CDR2: KGHSH and LQKENI. J lost 4 bases, V lost 3 bases, and 13 bases had no gene match. The CDR3 covers 17 residues. The CDR3 protein is CASSPEVWGRGLYGYTF. The CDR3, as DNA: TGTGCCAGCTCACCCGAAGTGTGGGGCAGGGGGCTCTATGGCTACACCTTC.

The genes are TRBV5-5 and TRBJ2-7; D gene ambiguous. Trimming left V 0 bases short and J 1 base short, with 5 bases between. The CDR3 spans 13 residues. Germline loops: CDR1 SGHKS, CDR2 YYEKEE (reference sequence). CDR3 in DNA: TGTGCCAGCAGCTTGGTCGGATCCTACGAGCAGTACTTC. Its protein is CASSLVGSYEQYF.

This clone was observed once. The CDR3 DNA sequence: TGTGCCAGCAGCCCCTCCAGGACACCAGCCTACAATGAGCAGTTCTTC. Its translation: CASSPSRTPAYNEQFF. The chain employs TRBV7-3 and TRBJ2-1, with D maybe TRBD1 (5 bases). Looked up from germline, CDR1 is SGHTA and CDR2 is FQGTGA. The V end lost 5 bases, the J end lost 2 bases, and 16 bases lay between the germline ends. The CDR3 runs to 16 residues.